This T cell receptor (beta chain) came from a study of T cells in Graves' hyperthyroidism and ophthalmopathy. Trimming took 7 bases from V and 0 from J, leaving 9 bases between them. Germline V gives CDR1 MDHEN, CDR2 SYDVKM. The CDR3 is made up of 13 amino acids. Graves' hyperthyroidism was deemed stable absent ophthalmopathy progression within 18 months. TCR beta CDR3 regions were amplified from RNA. Primed by the HTBI set, a first-round RT-PCR was run on the TCR CDR3. TCRdb ran MiXCR on the multiplex PCR reads and lists one entry per CDR3 protein. This sample has about 720,000 distinct CDR3 sequences, with roughly 17% found just once. Concerning this clonotype itself: No antigen is known for it.

Regarding the study as a whole: Blood held most thyroid clonotypes expanded above 0.001 frequency. Ophthalmopathy could be told apart from stable hyperthyroidism with a 13 V-J model.

The source of this sequence is a man younger than 35 with Graves' hyperthyroidism. Sequencing was carried out using blood. The J gene is TRBJ1-1, the V gene TRBV28; no clear D gene. Written as DNA, the CDR3 is TGTGCCAGCACCGGTCTTATGAACACTGAAGCTTTCTTT. Its protein is CASTGLMNTEAFF. The full variable domain, rest sourced from reference TRBV28 and TRBJ1-1, is DVKVTQSSRYLVKRTGEKVFLECVQDMDHENMFWYRQDPGLGLRLIYFSYDVKMKEKGDIPEGYSVSREKKERFSLILESASTNQTSMYLCASTGLMNTEAFFGQGTRLTVV.